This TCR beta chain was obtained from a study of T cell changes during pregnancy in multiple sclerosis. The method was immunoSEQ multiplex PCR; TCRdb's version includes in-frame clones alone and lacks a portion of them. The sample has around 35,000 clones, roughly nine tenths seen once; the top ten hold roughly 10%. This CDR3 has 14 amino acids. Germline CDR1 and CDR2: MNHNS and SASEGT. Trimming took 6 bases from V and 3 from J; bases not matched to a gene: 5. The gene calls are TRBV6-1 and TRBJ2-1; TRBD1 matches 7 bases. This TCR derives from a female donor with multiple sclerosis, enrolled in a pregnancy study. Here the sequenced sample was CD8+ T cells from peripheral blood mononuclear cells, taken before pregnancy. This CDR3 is CASRKTGIYNEQFF. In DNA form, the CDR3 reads TGTGCCAGCAGGAAGACAGGGATCTACAATGAGCAGTTCTTC.